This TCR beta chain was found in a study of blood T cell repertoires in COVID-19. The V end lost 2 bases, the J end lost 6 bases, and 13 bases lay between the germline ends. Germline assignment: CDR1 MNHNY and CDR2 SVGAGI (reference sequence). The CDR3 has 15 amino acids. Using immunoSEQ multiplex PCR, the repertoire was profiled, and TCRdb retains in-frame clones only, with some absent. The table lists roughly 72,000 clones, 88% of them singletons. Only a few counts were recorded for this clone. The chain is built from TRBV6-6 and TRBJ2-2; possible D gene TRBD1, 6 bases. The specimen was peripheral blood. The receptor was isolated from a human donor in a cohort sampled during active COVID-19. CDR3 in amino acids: CASSYLGQGPGELFF. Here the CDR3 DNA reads TGTGCCAGCAGTTACCTGGGTCAGGGGCCCGGGGAGCTGTTTTTT.